The 12 T cell receptor beta chains presented below share a single source sample, sequenced in a study of blood T cell repertoires in COVID-19. TCRdb's table, derived via immunoSEQ multiplex PCR, lists solely in-frame clones and lacks some. Altogether 200,000 to 250,000 clones are present, just over 85% being singletons, with the ten largest covering 3% to 4.5%. The specimen sequenced was PBMCs or T cells enriched from blood (not recorded which). The receptors were gathered from a woman aged 40 to 50 with acute COVID-19.

The rearrangement uses TRBV28 and TRBJ1-2; possible D gene TRBD1, 6 bases. The CDR3 length is 12 residues. Germline V CDR1 and CDR2: MDHEN, SYDVKM. Trimming took 6 bases from V and 8 from J, leaving 13 bases between them. DNA for the CDR3: TGTGCCAGCAGGTCGGGGGGGCGAGGCTACACCTTC. Its translation: CASRSGGRGYTF.

The chain is built from TRBV7-6 and TRBJ2-7; 14 bases agree with TRBD2. CDR3 length equals 19 residues. The ends lost 5 bases at V and 5 bases at J; junction bases unmatched: 17. The germline V gene has CDR1 SGHVS and CDR2 FNYEAQ. The CDR3 coding sequence is TGTGCCAGCAGCCTTTCAGGGACTAGCGGGAGTTCGGCGGGCCACGAGCAGTACTTC. It codes for CASSLSGTSGSSAGHEQYF. The variable domain in full, completed from reference TRBV7-6 and TRBJ2-7, reads GAGVSQSPRYKVTKRGQDVALRCDPISGHVSLYWYRQALGQGPEFLTYFNYEAQQDKSGLPNDRFSAERPEGSISTLTIQRTEQRDSAMYRCASSLSGTSGSSAGHEQYFGPGTRLTVT.

The rearrangement uses TRBV3-1 (or the pseudogene TRBV3-2) and TRBJ1-1, with 7 bases aligning to TRBD1. The germline CDR1 and CDR2 sequences are LGHDT and YNNKEL (reference sequence). The CDR3 contains 14 residues. The junction had 4 bases not matched to a gene; V was cut back by 6 bases and J by 0 bases. In DNA form, the CDR3 reads TGTGCCAGCAGGGGCGACAGGGTGAACACTGAAGCTTTCTTT. It yields the protein CASRGDRVNTEAFF.

This clone was counted between two and nine times. This rearrangement joins TRBV4-1 to TRBJ1-2, with D possibly TRBD1 on 5 matching bases. Germline loops: CDR1 MGHRA, CDR2 YSYEKL. V was cut by 4 bases and J by 2 bases, with 17 bases left in between. This CDR3 comprises 16 residues. The CDR3 region has the DNA TGCGCCAGCAGCCGACCAGGGACTCCGGACAACTATGGCTACACCTTC. Translation: CASSRPGTPDNYGYTF.

The chain has TRBV5-1 and TRBJ1-1; D gene ambiguous. CDR1 and CDR2 from the germline V gene are SGHRS and YFSETQ. Trimming left V 5 bases short and J 1 base short, with 3 bases between. The CDR3 extends over 11 amino acids. The CDR3 bases are TGCGCCAGCAGACAGAACACTGAAGCTTTCTTT. It codes for CASRQNTEAFF.

The chain is built from TRBV7-9 and TRBJ2-6, with a weak D call TRBD2 (5 bases). Germline loops: CDR1 SEHNR, CDR2 FQNEAQ (reference sequence). CDR3 size: 17 residues. Trimming pared 3 bases from V and 1 base from J, leaving 13 bases between. For the CDR3, the DNA is TGTGCCAGCAGCTTGGCCGGAGGATCGTCTGGGGCCAACGTCCTGACTTTC. It encodes CASSLAGGSSGANVLTF.

The DNA for the CDR3 is TGTGCCAGCAGCCGGGATCAGGCCACTGAAGCTTTCTTT. Protein: CASSRDQATEAFF. The genes are TRBV11-2 and TRBJ1-1; no firm D call. The germline CDR1 and CDR2 sequences are SGHAT and FQNNGV. Trimming cost V 5 bases and J 4 bases, with 11 bases left between them. The CDR3 contains 13 residues.

The gene calls are TRBV29-1 and TRBJ2-1, with D tentatively TRBD2 (6 bases). This CDR3 is 17 amino acids long. Trimming removed 1 base at V and 0 bases at J, with 16 bases between. Per the germline V gene, CDR1 is SQVTM and CDR2 is ANQGSEA. CDR3 amino acids: CSVEGVRREDSYNEQFF. CDR3 DNA sequence: TGCAGCGTTGAAGGGGTCAGGAGGGAGGACTCCTACAATGAGCAGTTCTTC.

This clone came up a few times. The chain couples TRBV7-2 to TRBJ1-5; 9 bases are a match to TRBD1. Germline CDR1 and CDR2: SGHTA and FQGNSA. The CDR3 loop spans 15 amino acids. V shed 5 bases, J shed 4 bases, and the junction held 6 bases outside the gene matches. The CDR3 here is CASSPQGARNQPQHF. CDR3 sequence (DNA): TGTGCCAGCAGCCCACAGGGGGCGCGTAATCAGCCCCAGCATTTT.

The chain combines TRBV7-4 with TRBJ2-7, with D perhaps matching TRBD2 (6 bases). CDR3 length: 15 amino acids. Trimming shortened V by 5 bases and J by 2 bases, and 16 bases separated the two germline ends. Per the germline V gene, CDR1 is SGHVT and CDR2 is SQSDAQ. The CDR3 nucleotides read TGTGCCAGCAGCGCGGCCGGGACTGACGCCTACGAGCAGTACTTC. This translates into CASSAAGTDAYEQYF.

The rearrangement joins TRBV19 to TRBJ1-2; unclear D gene. The CDR3 runs 15 residues. Trimming took off 5 bases at V and 4 bases at J, with 17 bases between the two ends. The germline CDR1 and CDR2 sequences are LNHDA and SQIVND (reference sequence). The CDR3 nucleotides are TGTGCCAGTAGTTTTTTGGACGGGGATCTCTATGGCTACACCTTC. Protein sequence: CASSFLDGDLYGYTF.

The chain links TRBV19 to TRBJ1-2; tentative D call: TRBD1 (6 bases). Germline loops: CDR1 LNHDA, CDR2 SQIVND (reference sequence). The CDR3 consists of 14 residues. Trimming removed 9 bases from V and 4 bases from J, with 18 bases in between. The chain's CDR3 is CASSTGRGIYGYTF. The CDR3 nucleotides are TGTGCCAGCTCCACGGGCAGGGGAATCTATGGCTACACCTTC.